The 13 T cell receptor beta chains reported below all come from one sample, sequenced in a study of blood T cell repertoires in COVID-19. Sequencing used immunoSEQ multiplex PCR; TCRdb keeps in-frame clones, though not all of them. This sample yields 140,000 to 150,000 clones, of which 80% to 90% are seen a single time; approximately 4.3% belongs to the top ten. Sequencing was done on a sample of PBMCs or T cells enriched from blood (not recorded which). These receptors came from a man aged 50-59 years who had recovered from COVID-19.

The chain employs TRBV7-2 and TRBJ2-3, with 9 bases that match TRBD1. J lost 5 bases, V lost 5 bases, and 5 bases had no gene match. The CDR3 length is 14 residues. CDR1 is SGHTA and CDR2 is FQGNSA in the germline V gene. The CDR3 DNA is TGTGCCAGCAGCACAGGGGGCTCAGGAGATACGCAGTATTTT. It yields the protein CASSTGGSGDTQYF.

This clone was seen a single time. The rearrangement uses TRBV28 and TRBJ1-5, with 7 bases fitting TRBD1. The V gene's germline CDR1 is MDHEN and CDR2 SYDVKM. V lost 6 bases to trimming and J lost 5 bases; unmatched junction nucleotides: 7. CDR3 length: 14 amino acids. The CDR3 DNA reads TGTGCCAGCAGCGGTGACAGGGCAGATCAGCCCCAGCATTTT. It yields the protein CASSGDRADQPQHF.

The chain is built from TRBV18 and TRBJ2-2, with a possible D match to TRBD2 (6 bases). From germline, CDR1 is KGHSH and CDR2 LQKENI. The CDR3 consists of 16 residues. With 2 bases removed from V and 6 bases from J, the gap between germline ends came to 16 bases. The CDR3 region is CASSPRRGGDAGELFF. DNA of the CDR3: TGTGCCAGCTCACCAAGGAGGGGTGGGGACGCCGGGGAGCTGTTTTTT.

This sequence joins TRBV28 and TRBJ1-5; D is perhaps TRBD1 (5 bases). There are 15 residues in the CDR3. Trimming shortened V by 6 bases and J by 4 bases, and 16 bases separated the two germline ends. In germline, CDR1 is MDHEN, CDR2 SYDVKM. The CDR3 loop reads CASRLTGSGNQPQHF. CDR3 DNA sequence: TGTGCCAGCAGGCTTACAGGTAGCGGGAATCAGCCCCAGCATTTT.

The CDR3 reads CASSLSGAGFYYGYTF. The CDR3 DNA is TGTGCCAGCAGTTTATCGGGGGCCGGGTTTTACTATGGCTACACCTTC. The chain uses TRBV27 and TRBJ1-2, with a tentative D call TRBD1 (6 bases). CDR3 size: 16 residues. Germline V CDR1 and CDR2: MNHEY, SMNVEV (reference sequence). The V end was cut by 0 bases, the J end by 3 bases, with 14 bases between.

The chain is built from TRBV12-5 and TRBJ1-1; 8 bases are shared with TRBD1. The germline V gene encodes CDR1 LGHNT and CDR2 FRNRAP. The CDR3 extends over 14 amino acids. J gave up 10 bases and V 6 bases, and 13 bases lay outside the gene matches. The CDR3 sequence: CASGEAGGAYRAFF. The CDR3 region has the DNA TGTGCTAGTGGGGAGGCAGGGGGCGCGTATCGAGCTTTCTTT.

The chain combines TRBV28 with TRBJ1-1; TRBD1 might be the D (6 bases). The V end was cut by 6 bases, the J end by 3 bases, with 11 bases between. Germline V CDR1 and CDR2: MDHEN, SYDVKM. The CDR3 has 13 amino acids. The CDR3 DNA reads TGTGCCAGCAGGCCACCAGGGGACACTGAAGCTTTCTTT. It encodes CASRPPGDTEAFF.

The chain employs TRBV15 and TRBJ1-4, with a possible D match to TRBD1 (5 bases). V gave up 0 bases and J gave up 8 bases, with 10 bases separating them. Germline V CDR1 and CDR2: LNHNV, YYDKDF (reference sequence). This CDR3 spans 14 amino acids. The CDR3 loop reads CATSRDKGKEKLFF. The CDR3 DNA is TGTGCCACCAGCAGAGATAAGGGGAAGGAAAAACTGTTTTTT.

The CDR3 nucleotides are TGTGCCAGCAGCTTGTTTAGGGGGGGTGGCTATGGCTACACCTTC. Its translation is CASSLFRGGGYGYTF. The rearrangement links TRBV5-4 to TRBJ1-2; D may be TRBD1 (6 bases). Trimming took off 1 base at V and 4 bases at J, with 14 bases between the two ends. Looked up from germline, CDR1 is SGHNT and CDR2 is YYREEE (reference sequence). The CDR3 has 15 residues.

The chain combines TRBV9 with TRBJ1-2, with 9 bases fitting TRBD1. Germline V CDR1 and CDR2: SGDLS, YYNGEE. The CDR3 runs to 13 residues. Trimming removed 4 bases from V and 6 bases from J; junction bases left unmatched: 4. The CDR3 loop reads CASSPGTGNGYTF. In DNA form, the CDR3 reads TGTGCCAGCAGCCCCGGGACAGGGAATGGCTACACCTTC. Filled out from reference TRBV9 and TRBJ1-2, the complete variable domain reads DSGVTQTPKHLITATGQRVTLRCSPRSGDLSVYWYQQSLDQGLQFLIQYYNGEERAKGNILERFSAQQFPDLHSELNLSSLELGDSALYFCASSPGTGNGYTFGSGTRLTVV.

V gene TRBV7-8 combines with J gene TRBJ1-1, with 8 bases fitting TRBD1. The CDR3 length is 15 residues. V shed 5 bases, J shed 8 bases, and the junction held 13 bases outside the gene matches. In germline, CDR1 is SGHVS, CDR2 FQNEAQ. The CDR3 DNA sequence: TGTGCCAGCAGCCGGATGGGACAGGCAGCATCGGAAGCTTTCTTT. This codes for CASSRMGQAASEAFF.

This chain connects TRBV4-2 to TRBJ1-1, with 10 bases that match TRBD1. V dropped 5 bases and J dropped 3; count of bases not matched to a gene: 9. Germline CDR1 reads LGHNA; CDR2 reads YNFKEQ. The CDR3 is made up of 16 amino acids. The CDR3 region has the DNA TGTGCCAGCAGCATACGACAGGGGGCCAGTGACACTGAAGCTTTCTTT. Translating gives CASSIRQGASDTEAFF.

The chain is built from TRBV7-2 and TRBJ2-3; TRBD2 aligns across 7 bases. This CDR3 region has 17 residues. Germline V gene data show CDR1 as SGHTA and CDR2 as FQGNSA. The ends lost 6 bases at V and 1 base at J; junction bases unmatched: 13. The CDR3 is CASSQAWASGRTDTQYF. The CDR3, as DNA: TGTGCCAGCAGTCAGGCCTGGGCTAGCGGACGCACAGATACGCAGTATTTT.